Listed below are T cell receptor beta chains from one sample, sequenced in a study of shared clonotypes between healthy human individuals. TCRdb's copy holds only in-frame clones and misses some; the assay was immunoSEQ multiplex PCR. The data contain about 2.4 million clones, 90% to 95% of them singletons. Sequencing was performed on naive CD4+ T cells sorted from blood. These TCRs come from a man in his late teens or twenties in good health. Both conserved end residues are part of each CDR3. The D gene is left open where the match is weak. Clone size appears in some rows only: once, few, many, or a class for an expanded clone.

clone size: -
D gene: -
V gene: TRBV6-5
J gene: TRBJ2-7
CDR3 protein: CASRPGGAEEQYF
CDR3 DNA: TGTGCCAGCAGGCCTGGGGGGGCTGAAGAGCAGTACTTC

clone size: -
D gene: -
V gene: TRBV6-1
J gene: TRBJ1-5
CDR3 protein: CASSEAGSNQPQHF
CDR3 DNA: TGTGCCAGCAGTGAAGCAGGGAGCAATCAGCCCCAGCATTTT

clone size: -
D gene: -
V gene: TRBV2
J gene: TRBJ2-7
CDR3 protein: CASRRTTYEQYF
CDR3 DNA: TGTGCCAGCAGACGGACAACCTACGAGCAGTACTTC

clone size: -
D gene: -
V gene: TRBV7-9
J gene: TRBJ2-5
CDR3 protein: CASSSNLETQYF
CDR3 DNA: TGTGCCAGCAGCTCCAACTTGGAGACCCAGTACTTC

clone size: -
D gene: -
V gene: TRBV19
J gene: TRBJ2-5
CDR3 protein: CASSESGSRETQYF
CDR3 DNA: TGTGCCAGTAGCGAATCGGGATCTAGGGAGACCCAGTACTTC

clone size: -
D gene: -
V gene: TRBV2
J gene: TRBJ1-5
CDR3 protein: CACKGRMDQPQHF
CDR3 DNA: TGTGCCTGTAAGGGACGGATGGATCAGCCCCAGCATTTT

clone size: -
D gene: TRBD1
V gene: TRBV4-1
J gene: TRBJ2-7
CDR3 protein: CASSQGQGDYEQYF
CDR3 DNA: TGCGCCAGCAGCCAGGGACAGGGGGATTACGAGCAGTACTTC

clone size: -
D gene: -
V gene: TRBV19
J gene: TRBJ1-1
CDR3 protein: CASSQVEGLNTEAFF
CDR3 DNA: TGTGCCAGTAGCCAAGTGGAGGGGCTGAACACTGAAGCTTTCTTT

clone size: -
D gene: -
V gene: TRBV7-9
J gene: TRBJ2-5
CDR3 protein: CASSFLGAQETQYF
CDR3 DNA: TGTGCCAGCAGCTTTCTAGGAGCACAAGAGACCCAGTACTTC

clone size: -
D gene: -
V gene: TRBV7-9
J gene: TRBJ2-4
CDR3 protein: CASSPRGGLAKNIQYF
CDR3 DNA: TGTGCCAGCTCCCCAAGGGGGGGATTAGCCAAAAACATTCAGTACTTC

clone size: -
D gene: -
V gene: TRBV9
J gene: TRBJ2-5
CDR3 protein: CASSVDQVWGAQETQYF
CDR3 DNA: TGTGCCAGCAGCGTAGATCAGGTTTGGGGAGCACAAGAGACCCAGTACTTC

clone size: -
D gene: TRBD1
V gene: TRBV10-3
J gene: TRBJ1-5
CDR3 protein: CAISEPDRGSNQPQHF
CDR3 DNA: TGTGCCATCAGTGAGCCGGACAGGGGTAGCAATCAGCCCCAGCATTTT

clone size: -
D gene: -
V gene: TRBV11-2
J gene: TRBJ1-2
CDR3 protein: CASSLDLVTHYGYTF
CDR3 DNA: TGTGCCAGCAGCTTAGATCTTGTGACTCACTATGGCTACACCTTC

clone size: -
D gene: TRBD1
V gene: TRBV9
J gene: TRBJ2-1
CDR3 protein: CASSVRGQGYNEQFF
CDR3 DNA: TGTGCCAGCAGCGTAAGAGGACAGGGATACAATGAGCAGTTCTTC

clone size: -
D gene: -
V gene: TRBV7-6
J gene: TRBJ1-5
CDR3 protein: CASSLGRGPNQPQHF
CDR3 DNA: TGTGCCAGCAGCTTAGGGCGGGGGCCCAATCAGCCCCAGCATTTT

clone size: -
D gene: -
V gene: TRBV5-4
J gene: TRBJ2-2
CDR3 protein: CATQAEGGSTGELFF
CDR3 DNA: TGTGCCACCCAAGCGGAGGGGGGGAGCACCGGGGAGCTGTTTTTT

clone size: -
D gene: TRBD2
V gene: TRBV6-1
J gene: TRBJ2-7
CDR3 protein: CASRATSGGYEQYF
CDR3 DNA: TGTGCCAGCAGAGCGACTAGCGGGGGCTACGAGCAGTACTTC

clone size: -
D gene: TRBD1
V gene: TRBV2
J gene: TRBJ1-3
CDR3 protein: CASRSDRAGNTIYF
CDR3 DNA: TGTGCCAGCAGGAGTGACAGGGCTGGAAACACCATATATTTT

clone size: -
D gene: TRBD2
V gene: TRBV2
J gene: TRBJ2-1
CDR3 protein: CASSEGTSGYNEQFF
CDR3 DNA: TGTGCCAGCAGTGAGGGGACTAGCGGGTACAATGAGCAGTTCTTC

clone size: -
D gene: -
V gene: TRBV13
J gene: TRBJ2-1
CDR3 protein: CASSPPRLPNEQFF
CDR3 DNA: TGTGCCAGCAGCCCCCCTAGACTTCCGAATGAGCAGTTCTTC

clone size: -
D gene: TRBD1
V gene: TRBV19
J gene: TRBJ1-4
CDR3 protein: CASSTQGAGTNEKLFF
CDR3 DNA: TGTGCCAGTAGCACACAGGGGGCTGGAACTAATGAAAAACTGTTTTTT

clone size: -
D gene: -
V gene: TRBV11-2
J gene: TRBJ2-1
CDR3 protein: CASTLEAPEQFF
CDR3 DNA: TGTGCCAGCACCCTAGAGGCTCCTGAGCAGTTCTTC

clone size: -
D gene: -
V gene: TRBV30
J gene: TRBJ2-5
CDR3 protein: CACLTWAPATQYF
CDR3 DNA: TGTGCCTGCCTAACATGGGCGCCCGCGACCCAGTACTTC

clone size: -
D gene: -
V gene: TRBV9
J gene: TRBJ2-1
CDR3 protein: CASSGEGSSYNEQFF
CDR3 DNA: TGTGCCAGCAGCGGTGAGGGGTCCTCCTACAATGAGCAGTTCTTC

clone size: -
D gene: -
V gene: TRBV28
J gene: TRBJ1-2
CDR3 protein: CASSFPRGGNYGYTF
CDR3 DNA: TGTGCCAGCAGTTTCCCCCGGGGTGGGAATTATGGCTACACCTTC

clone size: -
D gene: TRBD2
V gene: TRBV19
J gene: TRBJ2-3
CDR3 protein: CASSIAGTSVSTDTQYF
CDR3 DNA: TGTGCCAGTAGTATTGCGGGGACTAGCGTAAGCACAGATACGCAGTATTTT

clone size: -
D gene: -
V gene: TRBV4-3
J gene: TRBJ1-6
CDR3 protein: CASSQEQVGAPLHF
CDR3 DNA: TGCGCCAGCAGCCAAGAACAGGTTGGGGCACCCCTCCACTTT

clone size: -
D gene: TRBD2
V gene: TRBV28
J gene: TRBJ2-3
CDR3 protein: CASIPGGGGAPDTQYF
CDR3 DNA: TGTGCCAGCATCCCCGGTGGCGGGGGGGCCCCAGATACGCAGTATTTT

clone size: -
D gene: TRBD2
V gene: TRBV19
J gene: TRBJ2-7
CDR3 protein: CASSIGRAYEQYF
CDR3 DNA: TGTGCCAGTAGTATCGGGAGGGCCTACGAGCAGTACTTC

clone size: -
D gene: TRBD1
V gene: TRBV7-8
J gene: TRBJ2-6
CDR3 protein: CASSSPGQAAAGANVLTF
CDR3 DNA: TGTGCCAGCAGCTCCCCAGGACAGGCAGCTGCTGGGGCCAACGTCCTGACTTTC

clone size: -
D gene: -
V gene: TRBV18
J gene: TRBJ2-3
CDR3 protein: CASSLLDSLGTDTQYF
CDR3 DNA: TGTGCCAGCTCACTGCTGGACAGTTTGGGGACAGATACGCAGTATTTT

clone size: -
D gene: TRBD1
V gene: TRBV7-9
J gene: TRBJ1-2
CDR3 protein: CASSLGQGSNGYTF
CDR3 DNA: TGTGCCAGCAGCTTAGGACAGGGAAGTAATGGCTACACCTTC

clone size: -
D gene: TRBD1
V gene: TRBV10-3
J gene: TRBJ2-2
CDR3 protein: CAIIKIGQGKTGELFF
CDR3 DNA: TGTGCCATCATCAAGATTGGACAGGGTAAGACCGGGGAGCTGTTTTTT

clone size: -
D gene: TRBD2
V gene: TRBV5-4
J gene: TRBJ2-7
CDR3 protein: CATLSGAGGTYEQYF
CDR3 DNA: TGTGCCACCCTCTCGGGAGCGGGGGGTACCTACGAGCAGTACTTC

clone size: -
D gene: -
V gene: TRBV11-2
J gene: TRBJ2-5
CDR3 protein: CASSLEGRGTQYF
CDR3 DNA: TGTGCCAGCAGCTTAGAGGGGCGGGGGACCCAGTACTTC

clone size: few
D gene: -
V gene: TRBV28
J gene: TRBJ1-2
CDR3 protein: CASSLRQPYGYTF
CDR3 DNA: TGTGCCAGCAGTTTACGACAGCCCTATGGCTACACCTTC